The next 32 T cell receptor beta chains were all read from a single sample in a study of OX40 agonist ivuxolimab in advanced cancers. The method was immunoSEQ multiplex PCR; TCRdb's version includes in-frame clones alone and lacks a portion of them. The sample has more than 70,000 clones, 82% seen once; the top ten hold approximately 5.1%. The source was CD4+ or CD8+ T cells sorted from blood, collected in a trial of the OX40 agonist ivuxolimab. These receptors were collected from an adult with an advanced solid tumor such as melanoma, head and neck, liver or kidney cancer.

The chain employs TRBV18 and TRBJ2-5; D gene unclear. The V end lost 2 bases, the J end lost 2 bases, and 6 bases lay between the germline ends. The CDR3 consists of 13 residues. Germline assignment: CDR1 KGHSH and CDR2 LQKENI. Here the CDR3 reads CASSPTLQETQYF. CDR3 nucleotides: TGTGCCAGCTCACCAACCCTACAAGAGACCCAGTACTTC.

This clone has a handful of counts. This chain joins TRBV20-1 and TRBJ1-1; 7 bases are shared with TRBD1. Unmatched junction bases numbered 3, after V lost 3 bases and J lost 8 bases. The length of the CDR3 is 11 residues. Germline CDR1 reads DFQATT; CDR2 reads SNEGSKA (reference sequence). The CDR3 here is CSASRGEEAFF. Written as DNA, the CDR3 is TGCAGTGCTAGCAGGGGGGAAGAAGCTTTCTTT.

The table lists this clone with a count of one. The J gene is TRBJ1-1, the V gene TRBV29-1; 7 positions match TRBD1. After removal of 3 bases from V and 0 bases from J, the junction contained 10 bases not matched to a gene. The CDR3 is made up of 16 amino acids. From germline, CDR1 is SQVTM and CDR2 ANQGSEA. CDR3 amino acids: CSVDSLGQNMNTEAFF. The CDR3 region has the DNA TGCAGCGTTGATTCTCTGGGACAGAACATGAACACTGAAGCTTTCTTT.

This sequence joins TRBV6-5 and TRBJ2-7; a weak D match, TRBD1 (6 bases). V dropped 2 bases and J dropped 3 bases, with 14 bases sitting between them. The germline V gene has CDR1 MNHEY and CDR2 SVGAGI. The CDR3 is 15 amino acids. CDR3 nucleotide sequence: TGTGCCAGCAGTTACCAACAGGGCCCCTACTACGAGCAGTACTTC. This encodes CASSYQQGPYYEQYF.

This clone was counted only a few times. V and J are TRBV4-3 and TRBJ1-3, with D possibly TRBD1 on 6 matching bases. With 0 bases removed from V and 4 bases from J, the gap between germline ends came to 16 bases. Germline V gene data show CDR1 as LGHNA and CDR2 as YSLEER. This CDR3 spans 17 amino acids. The CDR3, as DNA: TGCGCCAGCAGCCAAGACGGGAGGGGGGGCTCGGGAAACACCATATATTTT. This translates into CASSQDGRGGSGNTIYF.

This sequence joins TRBV9 and TRBJ1-4; D unresolved. This CDR3 has 14 residues. Germline V gene data show CDR1 as SGDLS and CDR2 as YYNGEE. The V and J ends lost 0 bases and 8 bases respectively, with 11 bases between them. The CDR3 nucleotides read TGTGCCAGCAGCGTAGGCAGTAGCCCCGAAAAACTGTTTTTT. Translated, it gives CASSVGSSPEKLFF.

The rearrangement uses TRBV5-4 and TRBJ2-5; D unresolved. V gave up 0 bases and J gave up 5 bases, with 5 bases separating them. There are 12 residues in the CDR3. Germline loops: CDR1 SGHNT, CDR2 YYREEE (reference sequence). The CDR3 region has the DNA TGTGCCAGCAGCTTGGATGGGGAGACCCAGTACTTC. Translation: CASSLDGETQYF.

V is TRBV7-9 and J is TRBJ2-7; 7 bases are a match to TRBD1. This CDR3 is built from 14 residues. V was pared by 5 bases and J by 4 bases, with 8 bases of the junction left unmatched. CDR1 is SEHNR, CDR2 FQNEAQ, per germline (reference sequence). The CDR3: CASSRALQGYEQYF. CDR3 coding DNA: TGTGCCAGCAGCCGAGCACTACAGGGGTACGAGCAGTACTTC.

V usage is TRBV5-1 and J usage is TRBJ2-1, with 9 bases identical to TRBD1. J lost 7 bases, V lost 3 bases, and 20 bases had no gene match. This CDR3 is built from 19 residues. CDR1 and CDR2 from the germline V gene are SGHRS and YFSETQ. The CDR3 spells CASSSRDRVLMTRTNEQFF. The CDR3 DNA reads as TGCGCCAGCAGCTCCCGGGACAGGGTCTTAATGACTAGAACTAATGAGCAGTTCTTC.

J is TRBJ1-5 and V is TRBV5-5; D gene unclear. This CDR3 spans 14 amino acids. CDR1 and CDR2 from the germline V gene are SGHKS and YYEKEE (reference sequence). Trimming cost V 0 bases and J 5 bases, with 9 bases left between them. DNA for the CDR3: TGTGCCAGCAGCTTGGGGGGAGGTGATCAGCCCCAGCATTTT. This encodes CASSLGGGDQPQHF.

This clone was found a few times. The chain carries TRBV7-3 and TRBJ2-1, with D possibly being TRBD1 or TRBD2 (7 bases each). The germline gives CDR1 SGHTA, CDR2 FQGTGA. V was shortened by 5 bases and J by 4 bases, with 30 bases between the two germline ends. The CDR3 consists of 20 residues. The CDR3 bases are TGTGCCAGCAGCCTCCTCAGGGGGGGCTGGGCCTGTTTTCTATACAATGAGCAGTTCTTC. It codes for CASSLLRGGWACFLYNEQFF.

V is TRBV7-9 and J is TRBJ2-7; no definite D call. In germline, CDR1 is SEHNR, CDR2 FQNEAQ (reference sequence). CDR3 size: 14 residues. V shed 5 bases and J shed 0 bases, with 11 bases lying between them. CDR3 sequence: CASSPAPSSYEQYF. CDR3 sequence (DNA): TGTGCCAGCAGCCCCGCCCCTAGCTCCTACGAGCAGTACTTC.

The V gene is TRBV5-1, the J gene TRBJ1-6, with 7 bases lining up with TRBD1. CDR3 length: 15 residues. Germline trimming cut 1 base from V and 7 bases from J; bases unmatched to any gene: 5. The germline CDR1 and CDR2 sequences are SGHRS and YFSETQ. This CDR3 is CASSLSGQMNSPLHF. The CDR3 DNA reads as TGCGCCAGCAGCTTGTCGGGACAGATGAATTCACCCCTCCACTTT.

The V call is TRBV11-2, the J call TRBJ1-3, with TRBD1 identical over 7 bases. CDR1 is SGHAT and CDR2 is FQNNGV in the germline V gene. The V and J ends lost 5 bases and 4 bases, in that order; junction bases with no gene match: 14. CDR3 length: 17 residues. This CDR3 is CASSTPRSATGGNTIYF. CDR3 bases: TGTGCCAGCAGCACCCCAAGGTCCGCGACAGGGGGAAACACCATATATTTT.

The chain has TRBV27 and TRBJ2-7, with 8 nucleotides matching TRBD2. The CDR3 extends over 20 amino acids. The germline V gene has CDR1 MNHEY and CDR2 SMNVEV (reference sequence). Trimming removed 6 bases from V and 3 bases from J; junction bases left unmatched: 25. In nucleotides, the CDR3 is TGTGCCAGCAGCTTAATAATAGCCGGGACTAGGGGGTCCAGTCGCTACGAGCAGTACTTC. Translating it yields CASSLIIAGTRGSSRYEQYF.

A note on this clone: Other DNA sequences of this sample code for an identical CDR3. The V and J genes are TRBV6-6 and TRBJ2-7; perhaps TRBD1 as D (5 bases). The CDR3 covers 15 residues. Trimming left V 0 bases short and J 0 bases short, with 9 bases between. From germline, CDR1 is MNHNY and CDR2 SVGAGI (reference sequence). The CDR3: CASSYSGESSYEQYF. The CDR3 bases are TGTGCCAGCAGTTACTCAGGGGAAAGCTCCTACGAGCAGTACTTC.

V gene TRBV7-2 combines with J gene TRBJ2-1; D remains unclear. The CDR3 sequence is 15 residues long. V was cut by 5 bases and J by 4 bases, with 15 bases left in between. The V gene's germline CDR1 is SGHTA and CDR2 FQGNSA. The CDR3 DNA is TGTGCCAGCAGCCGGTCTAGGGCTGAGTACAATGAGCAGTTCTTC. Its translation: CASSRSRAEYNEQFF.

This chain uses TRBV5-1 with TRBJ2-4, with 16 bases lining up with TRBD2. The CDR3 is 18 residues long. Looked up from germline, CDR1 is SGHRS and CDR2 is YFSETQ. The ends lost 4 bases at V and 0 bases at J; junction bases unmatched: 4. As DNA, the CDR3 is TGCGCCAGCAGCCCGGGACTAGCGGGGGGGTTAGCCAAAAACATTCAGTACTTC. Residues: CASSPGLAGGLAKNIQYF. Drawing the rest from reference TRBV5-1 and TRBJ2-4, the complete variable domain is KAGVTQTPRYLIKTRGQQVTLSCSPISGHRSVSWYQQTPGQGLQFLFEYFSETQRNKGNFPGRFSGRQFSNSRSEMNVSTLELGDSALYLCASSPGLAGGLAKNIQYFGAGTRLSVL.

This clone was found a few times. The chain combines TRBV2 with TRBJ1-5; D is possibly TRBD1 (6 bases). Trimming removed 6 bases at V and 5 bases at J, with 14 bases between. Germline CDR1 reads SNHLY; CDR2 reads FYNNEI. The CDR3 runs to 14 residues. The CDR3 bases are TGTGCCAGCAGGGCCGGGACACGGGATCAGCCCCAGCATTTT. It translates to CASRAGTRDQPQHF.

The gene calls are TRBV5-1 and TRBJ1-2; no definite D call. V lost 0 bases, J lost 5 bases, and 8 bases lay in between. The CDR3 has 13 residues. CDR1 and CDR2 (germline): SGHRS, YFSETQ. CDR3 region: CASSLDHPYGYTF. Written as DNA, the CDR3 is TGCGCCAGCAGCTTGGACCATCCGTATGGCTACACCTTC.

In its sample, this clone was seen once. This chain connects TRBV6-5 to TRBJ2-5, with D perhaps matching TRBD1 or TRBD2 (5 bases each). CDR3 length: 15 amino acids. The V end was cut by 5 bases, the J end by 14 bases, with 27 bases between. From germline, CDR1 is MNHEY and CDR2 SVGAGI. The chain's CDR3 is CASSPERLETGTYYF. CDR3 nucleotides: TGTGCCAGCAGTCCCGAACGGCTAGAAACGGGGACGTACTACTTC.

The chain employs TRBV4-1 and TRBJ2-2, with a tentative D call TRBD1 (6 bases). The V gene's germline CDR1 is MGHRA and CDR2 YSYEKL. V lost 0 bases, J lost 0 bases, and 14 bases lay in between. The CDR3 has 18 amino acids. The CDR3 spells CASSQDWSGAANTGELFF. Written as DNA, the CDR3 is TGCGCCAGCAGCCAAGATTGGTCAGGGGCGGCGAACACCGGGGAGCTGTTTTTT.

The chain employs TRBV12-5 and TRBJ1-2; D is unclear. The CDR3 is made up of 14 amino acids. Trimming pared 5 bases from V and 4 bases from J, leaving 14 bases between. From germline, CDR1 is LGHNT and CDR2 FRNRAP. This CDR3 is CASGPTHWVYGYTF. CDR3 sequence (DNA): TGTGCTAGTGGTCCGACCCATTGGGTCTATGGCTACACCTTC.

This sequence joins TRBV27 and TRBJ2-7; 11 bases match TRBD2. V trimming: 3 bases; J trimming: 6 bases; junction bases outside the gene matches: 4. CDR1 and CDR2 (germline): MNHEY, SMNVEV (reference sequence). The CDR3 is 14 amino acids. The chain's CDR3 is CASSFLAGGFEQYF. For the CDR3, the DNA is TGTGCCAGCAGTTTTCTAGCGGGGGGCTTCGAGCAGTACTTC.

The chain links TRBV4-3 to TRBJ2-5; 8 bases are shared with TRBD1. The last part of the DNA fits TRBJ2-7 better; the J call may be wrong. This CDR3 comprises 16 residues. Germline values: CDR1 LGHNA, CDR2 YSLEER. CDR3 sequence: CASSQDSWTGSDEQYF. CDR3 DNA: TGCGCCAGCAGCCAAGATTCGTGGACAGGGTCCGACGAGCAGTACTTC.

As concerns this clone: This CDR3 is also generated by other DNA sequences in the sample. DNA of the CDR3: TGTGCCAGCAGTATAAGGTACGAGCAGTACTTC. Amino acids: CASSIRYEQYF. This chain joins TRBV28 and TRBJ2-7; no firm D call. V dropped 5 bases and J dropped 4 bases, with 6 bases sitting between them. CDR1 and CDR2 from the germline V gene are MDHEN and SYDVKM. The CDR3 covers 11 residues.

The chain employs TRBV5-4 and TRBJ2-1; D unresolved. Germline V gives CDR1 SGHNT, CDR2 YYREEE (reference sequence). This CDR3 contains 15 residues. Trimming shortened V by 2 bases and J by 2 bases, and 11 bases separated the two germline ends. This chain's CDR3 is CASSLDQGPYNEQFF. The CDR3 DNA follows: TGTGCCAGCAGCTTAGACCAAGGCCCCTACAATGAGCAGTTCTTC.

The chain combines TRBV2 with TRBJ2-1, with TRBD2 as a possible D gene (5 bases). From germline, CDR1 is SNHLY and CDR2 FYNNEI. The CDR3 length is 13 residues. Trimming stripped 7 bases from V and 5 bases from J, with 12 bases between. CDR3 amino acids: CASIIDGNNEQFF. The CDR3 DNA is TGTGCCAGCATTATCGACGGGAACAATGAGCAGTTCTTC.

V usage is TRBV9 and J usage is TRBJ2-7; D may be TRBD2 (6 bases). Germline assignment: CDR1 SGDLS and CDR2 YYNGEE. The V gene lost 2 bases and the J gene lost 1 base, with 19 bases spanning the gap. The CDR3 has 17 residues. The CDR3 loop is CASSVGLGGYSSYEQYF. The CDR3 nucleotides are TGTGCCAGCAGCGTCGGTCTTGGGGGGTACAGTTCCTACGAGCAGTACTTC.

The chain employs TRBV20-1 and TRBJ1-3; no clear D. The germline V gene has CDR1 DFQATT and CDR2 SNEGSKA (reference sequence). The CDR3 is 11 amino acids. V was pared by 6 bases and J by 0 bases, with 3 bases between. CDR3 DNA sequence: TGCAGTGCGAACTCTGGAAACACCATATATTTT. Residues: CSANSGNTIYF.

The chain links TRBV6-5 to TRBJ1-6; 9 bases map to TRBD1. The CDR3 loop spans 14 amino acids. Germline assignment: CDR1 MNHEY and CDR2 SVGAGI. The trim removed 6 bases at V and 10 bases at J, leaving 7 bases unmatched. The CDR3 DNA reads TGTGCCAGCAGCTCCGGGACAGGGTGGTCACCCCTCCACTTT. Translating it yields CASSSGTGWSPLHF.

V usage is TRBV11-1 and J usage is TRBJ2-2; TRBD2 might be the D (5 bases). This CDR3 has 16 amino acids. From germline, CDR1 is SGHAT and CDR2 FQDESV (reference sequence). Trimming cost V 1 base and J 6 bases, with 15 bases left between them. Written as DNA, the CDR3 is TGTGCCAGCAGCTTAGGTTCAGAAAGAGCGGCCGGGGAGCTGTTTTTT. Protein product: CASSLGSERAAGELFF.